This T cell receptor beta chain emerged from a study of cytomegalovirus exposure and HLA in healthy donors. The CDR3 spans 16 residues. V lost 3 bases to trimming and J lost 3 bases, with 18 bases between them. Per the germline V gene, CDR1 is MNHEY and CDR2 is SMNVEV (reference sequence). In the case of this clone: Its antigen remains unknown.

Points from the study as a whole: As was reported, the HLA-A and HLA-B alleles of most subjects were accurately predicted from TCR beta sequences. TCR beta sequences numbering 15,000 to 20,000 were associated with HLA alleles at 0.05 false discovery rate in a later analysis. Likely technical artifact: a cluster of highly shared sequence variants. With high specificity and sensitivity, the classifier reportedly diagnosed cytomegalovirus status.

Primers included in the PCR were 60 Vbeta and 13 Jbeta primers. Only in-frame clones appear in the TCRdb table, and some are missing; sequencing was by immunoSEQ multiplex PCR. The data show more than 90,000 clones, approximately 81% seen once. This receptor was identified in a woman aged 35 to 49 in good health and CMV-seronegative. J is TRBJ2-7 and V is TRBV27, with a possible D match to TRBD2 (6 bases). The sequencing input was PBMCs. The CDR3 region has the DNA TGTGCCAGCAGTTTTAGTCCCGGCGGGACGGGCTACGAGCAGTACTTC. This gives the protein CASSFSPGGTGYEQYF.